One sample yielded the 11 T cell receptor beta chains listed below, sequenced in a study of blood T cell repertoires in COVID-19 (TCRdb year 2020). Receptors were amplified or captured by the immunoSEQ multiplex PCR assay. The table was pulled from immuneACCESS by TCRdb, which kept in-frame rearrangements only. Such tables lose some clones; where checked, under half of the loss comes from unresolved V genes, and the rest has no known cause. For this sample the table gives around 150,000 clones, of which around 90% were detected only once. The ten largest clones represent 2.5% of the sample. The sequenced sample was peripheral blood. Receptor source: a human donor with COVID-19, enrolled during active disease. The donor label of this sample is uncertain.

The V and J genes are TRBV19 and TRBJ1-2; 8 bases line up with TRBD1. The CDR3 loop spans 13 amino acids. Trimming cost V 4 bases and J 7 bases; bases outside gene matches: 5. The germline V gene encodes CDR1 LNHDA and CDR2 SQIVND (reference sequence). CDR3 in DNA: TGTGCCAGTAGTACGGACAGGGTGGCTGGCTACACCTTC. Translation: CASSTDRVAGYTF.

V is TRBV9 and J is TRBJ2-1; the match to TRBD2 covers 16 bases. The CDR3 totals 16 residues. CDR1 and CDR2 from the germline V gene are SGDLS and YYNGEE. V gave up 2 bases and J gave up 8 bases; unmatched junction bases: 4. The CDR3, as DNA: TGTGCCAGCAGCGTCACCGGGACTAGCGGGGGGGATGAGCAGTTCTTC. Translating it yields CASSVTGTSGGDEQFF.

The genes are TRBV5-1 and TRBJ2-7; 10 bases align to TRBD1. The length of the CDR3 is 16 residues. Germline trimming cut 4 bases from V and 3 bases from J; bases unmatched to any gene: 10. CDR1 SGHRS and CDR2 YFSETQ come from the germline V gene. CDR3 sequence reads: CASSLTAGTGDYEQYF. CDR3 nucleotides: TGCGCCAGCAGCCTGACCGCCGGGACAGGGGACTACGAGCAGTACTTC. Supplemented by reference TRBV5-1 and TRBJ2-7, the full variable domain reads KAGVTQTPRYLIKTRGQQVTLSCSPISGHRSVSWYQQTPGQGLQFLFEYFSETQRNKGNFPGRFSGRQFSNSRSEMNVSTLELGDSALYLCASSLTAGTGDYEQYFGPGTRLTVT.

This chain links TRBV6-5 with TRBJ2-3, with TRBD1 matching 9 bases. V lost 6 bases, J lost 3 bases, and 4 bases stayed unmatched. CDR1 is MNHEY and CDR2 is SVGAGI in the germline V gene. The CDR3 runs to 14 residues. In nucleotides, the CDR3 is TGTGCCAGCAGGAGGACAGGGGAAACAGATACGCAGTATTTT. As protein: CASRRTGETDTQYF.

This clone appeared a single time. The chain couples TRBV12-5 to TRBJ1-4, with unresolved D. V was pared by 6 bases and J by 0 bases, with 20 bases between. Germline CDR1 LGHNT, CDR2 FRNRAP. CDR3 size: 18 residues. The CDR3 coding sequence is TGTGCTAGTGGCGCGGACGGAAAAAGAGGGTCAACTAATGAAAAACTGTTTTTT. Protein sequence: CASGADGKRGSTNEKLFF.

The chain combines TRBV27 with TRBJ1-1, with TRBD1 as a possible D gene (6 bases). The V end was cut by 6 bases, the J end by 4 bases, with 18 bases between. The CDR3 contains 15 residues. Germline V gene data show CDR1 as MNHEY and CDR2 as SMNVEV (reference sequence). This CDR3 reads CASRPGAGGSTEAFF. The CDR3 DNA follows: TGTGCCAGCAGGCCCGGGGCGGGGGGCTCCACTGAAGCTTTCTTT.

The chain links TRBV6-5 to TRBJ1-5, with 9 positions matching TRBD1. This CDR3 region has 15 residues. Germline CDR1 MNHEY, CDR2 SVGAGI. V lost 8 bases to trimming and J lost 0 bases; unmatched junction nucleotides: 5. Here the CDR3 DNA reads TGTGCCAGCTCTCGACAGGGGGATAGCAATCAGCCCCAGCATTTT. Amino acid sequence: CASSRQGDSNQPQHF.

The chain carries TRBV5-5 and TRBJ2-5; perhaps TRBD2 as D (6 bases). V was cut by 0 bases and J by 7 bases, with 16 bases left in between. Looked up from germline, CDR1 is SGHKS and CDR2 is YYEKEE (reference sequence). This CDR3 region has 15 residues. This CDR3 reads CASSLDPGLLRTQYF. CDR3 DNA sequence: TGTGCCAGCAGCTTGGATCCGGGACTCCTCCGGACCCAGTACTTC.

This rearrangement joins TRBV5-1 to TRBJ2-3; TRBD2 is a possible D gene (6 bases). In germline, CDR1 is SGHRS, CDR2 YFSETQ. This CDR3 comprises 16 residues. Trimming cost V 4 bases and J 1 base, with 16 bases left between them. Here the CDR3 DNA reads TGCGCCAGCAGCCCCTTGGTTGAGCGGGGCACAGATACGCAGTATTTT. It yields the protein CASSPLVERGTDTQYF.

The chain combines TRBV12-3 or TRBV12-4 with TRBJ2-7; TRBD1 is a possible D gene (6 bases). V shed 6 bases and J shed 4 bases, with 13 bases lying between them. There are 13 residues in the CDR3. CDR3 nucleotides: TGTGCCAGCAGCCCCGGGACACTTTACGAGCAGTACTTC. Encoded protein: CASSPGTLYEQYF.

The chain joins TRBV19 to TRBJ1-5; 7 bases match TRBD1. This CDR3 region has 15 residues. The germline V gene encodes CDR1 LNHDA and CDR2 SQIVND (reference sequence). Trimming at V came to 3 bases and at J to 4 bases, leaving 6 bases not matched to a gene. Written as DNA, the CDR3 is TGTGCCAGTAGTATGCAGGGGGAAAGAAATCAGCCCCAGCATTTT. As protein: CASSMQGERNQPQHF. The variable domain in full, completed from reference TRBV19 and TRBJ1-5, reads DGGITQSPKYLFRKEGQNVTLSCEQNLNHDAMYWYRQDPGQGLRLIYYSQIVNDFQKGDIAEGYSVSREKKESFPLTVTSAQKNPTAFYLCASSMQGERNQPQHFGDGTRLSIL.